The following is a T cell receptor (beta chain) sequence with its context. Its antigen is currently unknown. From CD4+ cells came CD45RA+ naive and CD45RA-negative memory subsets. This sample stems from a study of shared clonotypes between healthy human individuals. This CDR3 spans 16 amino acids. CDR1 SQVTM and CDR2 ANQGSEA come from the germline V gene. V was clipped by 4 bases and J by 6 bases; unmatched bases: 14. Study-level findings and limits: Non-shared clonotypes showed lower generation probabilities than clonotypes common to all four donors. Sharing across four donors was highest in naive CD4 (approximately 5%) and lowest in memory CD8 (roughly 0.4%).

Researchers divided each subset's genomic DNA evenly across several immunoSEQ plates. Sequenced by immunoSEQ multiplex PCR; TCRdb stores in-frame clones only, minus some. The sample shows about 2.3 million clones, 85% to 95% of them seen only once. Sequences were obtained from naive CD4+ T cells from PBMCs. Sample subset: CD45RA+ positively selected. The clonotype comes from a man aged 18 to 30 in good health. Some clones in this sample may be carry-over from other donors' samples. The V and J genes are TRBV29-1 and TRBJ2-1; TRBD2 matches 8 bases. In nucleotides, the CDR3 is TGCAGCGTTGGGGAACCGGGAGCGGGAGCCACCAATGAGCAGTTCTTC. Its protein is CSVGEPGAGATNEQFF.